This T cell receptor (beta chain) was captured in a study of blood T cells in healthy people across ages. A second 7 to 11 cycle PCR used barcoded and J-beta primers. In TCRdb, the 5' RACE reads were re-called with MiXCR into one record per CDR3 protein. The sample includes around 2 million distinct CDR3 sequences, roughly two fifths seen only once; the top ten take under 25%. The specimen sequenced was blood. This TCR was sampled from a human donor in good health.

CDR3 sequence: CSVAEGGAGEQYF. As DNA, the CDR3 is TGCAGCGTTGCCGAAGGGGGCGCGGGGGAGCAGTACTTC. The chain carries TRBV29-1 and TRBJ2-7, with D maybe TRBD1 (7 bases). V was clipped by 4 bases and J by 7 bases, with 17 bases between them. The CDR3 runs 13 residues. Germline V gene lookup returns CDR1 SQVTM and CDR2 ANQGSEA.